The sequence of this T cell receptor beta chain was determined in a study of blood T cell repertoires in COVID-19. In the study overall: The cDNA or gDNA used as material had been derived from T cells, B-cell-depleted T cells, or PBMCs.

Repertoires were generated with immunoSEQ multiplex PCR, while TCRdb's copy carries only in-frame clones and drops some. In the table there are around 170,000 clones, around 83% of which are singletons. J lost 7 bases, V lost 5 bases, and 8 bases had no gene match. This CDR3 comprises 15 residues. CDR1 is SGHVS and CDR2 is FQNEAQ in the germline V gene. This clone was recorded once. The sequenced sample consisted of peripheral blood. The chain recombines TRBV7-8 with TRBJ1-6, with 7 bases aligning to TRBD1. The sequence was obtained from a woman in her 70s with COVID-19, enrolled during active disease. The CDR3 protein is CASSGRGTANSPLHF. The CDR3 DNA reads TGTGCCAGCAGCGGACGTGGGACAGCCAATTCACCCCTCCACTTT.